The 14 T cell receptor beta chains reported below all come from one sample, sequenced in a study of T cells after posttransplantation cyclophosphamide. Busulfan-fludarabine conditioning, marrow transplant, and cyclophosphamide on days +3 and +4 were administered. The protocol was immunoSEQ multiplex PCR, while the TCRdb copy is restricted to in-frame clones and leaves out a portion. Among just under 20,000 clones, approximately 86% were seen once, and the ten largest hold about 6.7%. The input for sequencing was PBMCs, taken after allogeneic stem cell transplant with posttransplant cyclophosphamide. Receptors originate from a female patient between 40 and 50 years old who received an allogeneic stem cell transplant from a related donor, was CMV-positive, and had no GVHD. Some T cells may be the graft donor's.

The V call is TRBV27, the J call TRBJ1-2; 10 nucleotides align to TRBD1. The CDR3 sequence is 15 residues long. V was pared by 3 bases and J by 5 bases, with 6 bases of the junction left unmatched. Germline V gene lookup returns CDR1 MNHEY and CDR2 SMNVEV (reference sequence). The CDR3 nucleotides are TGTGCCAGCAGTTTCCGCGGGACAGGGGATTATGGCTACACCTTC. Its protein product is CASSFRGTGDYGYTF.

This chain uses TRBV25-1 with TRBJ1-3; the match to TRBD1 covers 7 bases. Looked up from germline, CDR1 is MGHDK and CDR2 is SYGVNS. The CDR3 sequence is 15 residues long. The ends lost 3 bases at V and 4 bases at J; junction bases unmatched: 6. The CDR3 spells CASSDLTGQGNTIYF. Written as DNA, the CDR3 is TGTGCCAGCAGTGACTTGACAGGGCAGGGAAACACCATATATTTT.

The chain links TRBV9 to TRBJ2-7; possible D gene TRBD1, 5 bases. V lost 4 bases and J 3 bases, leaving 17 bases between the germline ends. Germline V gene lookup returns CDR1 SGDLS and CDR2 YYNGEE. The CDR3 has 15 residues. The CDR3, as DNA: TGTGCCAGCAGCCCATCTGGGGCAGGCAGCTACGAGCAGTACTTC. It yields the protein CASSPSGAGSYEQYF.

This chain uses TRBV4-3 with TRBJ2-1, with D maybe TRBD2 (6 bases). Germline CDR1 reads LGHNA; CDR2 reads YSLEER. The CDR3 is 19 amino acids. Trimming stripped 1 base from V and 2 bases from J, with 21 bases between. CDR3 nucleotides: TGCGCCAGCAGCCAAGTGGCTAGCGTCTCGATGCCCACCTACAATGAGCAGTTCTTC. Translating it yields CASSQVASVSMPTYNEQFF.

CDR3 in amino acids: CASSEQANTGELFF. The CDR3 coding sequence is TGCGCCAGCAGTGAGCAGGCGAACACCGGGGAGCTGTTTTTT. The V gene is TRBV10-1, the J gene TRBJ2-2; D call uncertain. Trimming left V 2 bases short and J 0 bases short, with 4 bases between. The CDR3 contains 14 residues. Germline assignment: CDR1 WNHNN and CDR2 SYGVQD (reference sequence).

The chain combines TRBV5-6 with TRBJ1-2; TRBD1 is a possible D gene (5 bases). CDR3 size: 14 residues. Germline V gene lookup returns CDR1 SGHDT and CDR2 YYEEEE. V lost 0 bases and J lost 4, with 10 bases in between. CDR3 in amino acids: CASSLVTDIYGYTF. The CDR3, as DNA: TGTGCCAGCAGCTTGGTGACGGACATCTATGGCTACACCTTC.

This clone came up once. The chain recombines TRBV2 with TRBJ2-7; TRBD1 agrees at 7 bases. With V trimmed by 7 bases and J by 0 bases, 6 bases remained unmatched. This CDR3 has 14 amino acids. Germline CDR1 SNHLY, CDR2 FYNNEI. The CDR3 here is CASKVDRDSYEQYF. CDR3 DNA sequence: TGTGCCAGCAAGGTAGACAGGGACTCCTACGAGCAGTACTTC.

In regard to this clone: The junction departs from the called germline gene at one end, perhaps through a read error. The genes are TRBV18 and TRBJ2-7, with 13 bases identical to TRBD2. This CDR3 is 16 amino acids long. Germline V gene sequence: CDR1 KGHSH, CDR2 LQKENI. CDR3 amino acids: CTSSPHGLAGVDEQYF. CDR3 bases: TGTACCAGCTCACCACATGGACTAGCGGGAGTTGACGAGCAGTACTTC.

Only one count was recorded for this clone. V usage is TRBV19 and J usage is TRBJ2-5, with D tentatively TRBD2 (6 bases). The V end was cut by 1 base, the J end by 1 base, with 10 bases between. Germline V gene data show CDR1 as LNHDA and CDR2 as SQIVND (reference sequence). This CDR3 has 15 amino acids. CDR3 nucleotide sequence: TGTGCCAGTAGTATAGCGGGAGCCACCCAAGAGACCCAGTACTTC. Its translation: CASSIAGATQETQYF.

V gene TRBV7-2 combines with J gene TRBJ2-7, with D tentatively TRBD2 (5 bases). The CDR3 consists of 15 residues. Deletions cut 8 bases from V and 2 bases from J, with 19 bases between. Germline values: CDR1 SGHTA, CDR2 FQGNSA. The CDR3 here is CASGTFGGSPYEQYF. CDR3 bases: TGTGCCAGCGGCACCTTTGGTGGGAGTCCCTACGAGCAGTACTTC.

V usage is TRBV7-2 and J usage is TRBJ2-3, with TRBD2 identical over 10 bases. J lost 1 base, V lost 4 bases, and 11 bases had no gene match. The CDR3 spans 18 residues. Germline V CDR1 and CDR2: SGHTA, FQGNSA. The CDR3 reads CASSWGPSGSGGTDTQYF. In DNA form, the CDR3 reads TGTGCCAGCAGCTGGGGTCCTAGCGGGAGCGGTGGCACAGATACGCAGTATTTT.

This clone was observed a handful of times. The rearrangement links TRBV5-1 to TRBJ1-1, with D tentatively TRBD1 (6 bases). V was cut by 4 bases and J by 8 bases, with 15 bases left in between. The CDR3 sequence is 13 residues long. The V gene's germline CDR1 is SGHRS and CDR2 YFSETQ. The CDR3 DNA sequence: TGCGCCAGCAGCCTCCGGACAGCCAGGGAAGCTTTCTTT. This gives the protein CASSLRTAREAFF.

This clone was recorded a few times. The chain recombines TRBV18 with TRBJ2-7; D is uncertain. Germline V gene sequence: CDR1 KGHSH, CDR2 LQKENI. Trimming shortened V by 3 bases and J by 2 bases, and 11 bases separated the two germline ends. The CDR3 totals 14 residues. The CDR3 nucleotides are TGTGCCAGCTCACCCGGTTACCCCACCTACGAGCAGTACTTC. This sequence encodes CASSPGYPTYEQYF.

The chain has TRBV28 and TRBJ1-2; D not resolved. The CDR3 runs 13 residues. The V gene lost 7 bases and the J gene lost 7 bases, with 16 bases spanning the gap. Per germline, CDR1 MDHEN and CDR2 SYDVKM. As DNA, the CDR3 is TGTGCCAGCAAGGAGGGATCCCCATCTGGCTACACCTTC. This gives the protein CASKEGSPSGYTF.